The 20 T cell receptor beta chains below come from one sample, sequenced in a study of cytotoxic CD8 clonotypes in ibrutinib-treated CLL. The data were produced by immunoSEQ multiplex PCR, yet TCRdb's version contains in-frame clones alone and is incomplete. The sample has about 140,000 clones, 91% seen once. Sequenced material: PBMCs, taken after 12 months of ibrutinib treatment. The source is a human donor with chronic lymphocytic leukemia.

The V gene is TRBV5-6, the J gene TRBJ2-7; possible D gene TRBD2, 5 bases. The V end was cut by 4 bases, the J end by 12 bases, with 17 bases between. CDR3 length: 12 amino acids. Germline CDR1 reads SGHDT; CDR2 reads YYEEEE. In nucleotides, the CDR3 is TGTGCCAGCAGCCCTGGTGTGGGAGAGGTGTACTTC. Amino acid sequence: CASSPGVGEVYF.

The chain employs TRBV18 and TRBJ1-1; TRBD1 agrees at 9 bases. The CDR3 length is 15 residues. Losses at the gene ends were 6 bases for V and 5 bases for J; bases not matched to a gene: 10. Germline CDR1 and CDR2: KGHSH and LQKENI. The CDR3 DNA sequence: TGTGCCAGCTCTCGCGAGGACAGGGGAGGGACTGAAGCTTTCTTT. It is translated as CASSREDRGGTEAFF. Full variable domain (missing parts from reference TRBV18 and TRBJ1-1): NAGVMQNPRHLVRRRGQEARLRCSPMKGHSHVYWYRQLPEEGLKFMVYLQKENIIDESGMPKERFSAEFPKEGPSILRIQQVVRGDSAAYFCASSREDRGGTEAFFGQGTRLTVV.

This clone was seen only a few times. V usage is TRBV9 and J usage is TRBJ1-5; TRBD1 agrees at 8 bases. CDR3 length equals 16 residues. Trimming cost V 0 bases and J 4 bases; bases outside gene matches: 6. Germline CDR1 is SGDLS and CDR2 is YYNGEE. DNA of the CDR3: TGTGCCAGCAGCGTAGGGGGACAGGCGGGAAATCAGCCCCAGCATTTT. The encoded protein is CASSVGGQAGNQPQHF.

The chain recombines TRBV29-1 with TRBJ2-7; 7 nucleotides line up with TRBD1. This CDR3 has 12 amino acids. Germline V lookup: CDR1 SQVTM, CDR2 ANQGSEA. The V segment lost 6 bases and the J segment 5 bases; nucleotides outside the gene matches: 7. The CDR3 DNA reads as TGCAGCGTATGCGACAGGGCGGACGAGCAGTACTTC. Its protein is CSVCDRADEQYF.

CDR3 bases: TGTGCCAGTAGTTCGGAACGACGACCTACCTACGAGCAGTACTTC. Encoded protein: CASSSERRPTYEQYF. The gene calls are TRBV19 and TRBJ2-7; D unclear. V was pared by 5 bases and J by 2 bases, with 16 bases between. Looked up from germline, CDR1 is LNHDA and CDR2 is SQIVND (reference sequence). This CDR3 contains 15 residues.

The rearrangement uses TRBV10-2 and TRBJ2-7; D may be TRBD1 or TRBD2 (5 bases each). The V gene lost 6 bases and the J gene lost 4 bases, with 7 bases spanning the gap. This CDR3 region has 11 residues. Looked up from germline, CDR1 is WSHSY and CDR2 is SAAADI. CDR3 DNA sequence: TGCGCCAGCAGGGGGGATTACGAGCAGTACTTC. Translated: CASRGDYEQYF.

The chain carries TRBV2 and TRBJ1-2; D gene ambiguous. The V and J ends lost 3 bases and 4 bases respectively, with 9 bases between them. The CDR3 is 13 residues long. CDR1 and CDR2 (germline): SNHLY, FYNNEI. The CDR3 coding sequence is TGTGCCAGCAGTGAGGATAGGGTCTATGGCTACACCTTC. Its protein product is CASSEDRVYGYTF.

The chain has TRBV10-2 and TRBJ2-1, with TRBD2 matching over 7 bases. This CDR3 comprises 13 residues. CDR1 and CDR2 (germline): WSHSY, SAAADI. Trimming removed 6 bases from V and 15 bases from J; junction bases left unmatched: 14. CDR3 residues: CASSETGTGGRFF. The CDR3 DNA is TGCGCCAGCAGCGAAACCGGGACGGGAGGTCGGTTCTTC.

To note about this clone: One junction end does not reproduce the germline sequence, and a read error may be involved. This chain joins TRBV4-1 and TRBJ1-2; D is possibly TRBD1 (6 bases). Germline lookup yields CDR1 MGHRA and CDR2 YSYEKL. The CDR3 consists of 19 residues. The CDR3 is CASSQDTGDRLIGGYGYIF. CDR3 bases: TGCGCCAGCAGCCAAGATACGGGAGACAGGTTAATCGGGGGCTATGGCTACATCTTC.

The CDR3 nucleotides read TGTGCCAGCAGCCCATCTAGATACACCATATATTTT. It encodes CASSPSRYTIYF. This rearrangement joins TRBV28 to TRBJ1-3; D gene unclear. The germline V and J ends were trimmed by 6 bases and 8 bases, with 11 bases remaining between them. Germline V gene data show CDR1 as MDHEN and CDR2 as SYDVKM. The CDR3 has 12 amino acids.

The chain uses TRBV28 and TRBJ1-1, with no clear D. Between the trimmed V and J ends, which lost 5 bases and 6 bases, there was a span of 10 bases. Per germline, CDR1 MDHEN and CDR2 SYDVKM. The CDR3 spans 12 residues. The CDR3 reads CASSHTGAEAFF. The DNA for the CDR3 is TGTGCCAGCAGTCATACGGGCGCTGAAGCTTTCTTT. Filled out from reference TRBV28 and TRBJ1-1, the complete variable domain reads DVKVTQSSRYLVKRTGEKVFLECVQDMDHENMFWYRQDPGLGLRLIYFSYDVKMKEKGDIPEGYSVSREKKERFSLILESASTNQTSMYLCASSHTGAEAFFGQGTRLTVV.

This clone has more than one count but fewer than ten. The chain uses TRBV7-3 and TRBJ2-1; D not certain. Germline CDR1 and CDR2: SGHTA and FQGTGA. The ends were cut back, 2 bases at V and 0 bases at J, with 8 bases in the middle. The CDR3 extends over 15 amino acids. The CDR3 DNA sequence: TGTGCCAGCAGCTTAGCGGCCAGCTCCTACAATGAGCAGTTCTTC. This translates into CASSLAASSYNEQFF.

The genes are TRBV5-8 and TRBJ2-7; the D gene could be TRBD1 or TRBD2 (7 bases each). The CDR3 spans 15 residues. CDR1 and CDR2 (germline): SGHTS, YDEGEE. V lost 2 bases, J lost 0 bases, and 12 bases lay in between. The CDR3 bases are TGTGCCAGCAGCTTCCAGGGGGGGAGCTCCTACGAGCAGTACTTC. This encodes CASSFQGGSSYEQYF.

This sequence joins TRBV10-3 and TRBJ2-3; the D is unclear. Germline CDR1 and CDR2: ENHRY and SYGVKD. The V end was cut by 4 bases, the J end by 0 bases, with 11 bases between. The CDR3 length is 15 residues. The CDR3 DNA follows: TGTGCCATCAGTGTGGGCGTGACTAGCACAGATACGCAGTATTTT. Residues: CAISVGVTSTDTQYF.

J is TRBJ2-2 and V is TRBV7-3; D is unresolved. CDR3 length equals 16 residues. Germline CDR1 reads SGHTA; CDR2 reads FQGTGA. V shed 2 bases and J shed 0 bases, with 10 bases lying between them. This CDR3 reads CASSLLPVSNTGELFF. The CDR3 coding sequence is TGTGCCAGCAGCTTACTCCCCGTATCGAACACCGGGGAGCTGTTTTTT.

The V call is TRBV7-2, the J call TRBJ2-2; no reliable D call. V dropped 2 bases and J dropped 5 bases, with 12 bases sitting between them. Germline values: CDR1 SGHTA, CDR2 FQGNSA. The CDR3 spans 15 residues. In nucleotides, the CDR3 is TGTGCCAGCAGCTTAACCGCAGGATTAACCGGGGAGCTGTTTTTT. Its translation: CASSLTAGLTGELFF.

The chain recombines TRBV28 with TRBJ1-2; possible D gene TRBD1, 5 bases. The CDR3 loop spans 13 amino acids. V was cut by 6 bases and J by 4 bases, with 12 bases left in between. Per the germline V gene, CDR1 is MDHEN and CDR2 is SYDVKM. CDR3 DNA sequence: TGTGCCAGCAGCCCGCCTGACAGCTATGGCTACACCTTC. Amino acid sequence: CASSPPDSYGYTF.

The rearrangement joins TRBV19 to TRBJ2-1, with a weak D call TRBD1 (5 bases). The V and J ends lost 7 bases and 4 bases respectively, with 14 bases between them. CDR1 is LNHDA and CDR2 is SQIVND in the germline V gene (reference sequence). The CDR3 totals 14 residues. The CDR3, as DNA: TGTGCCAGTACCCCGGCGCAGGGTTACAATGAGCAGTTCTTC. Its translation: CASTPAQGYNEQFF.

The chain uses TRBV19 and TRBJ2-7; 9 bases align to TRBD2. CDR1 is LNHDA, CDR2 SQIVND, per germline (reference sequence). The CDR3 contains 14 residues. J gave up 5 bases and V 3 bases, and 5 bases lay outside the gene matches. The chain's CDR3 is CASSMGLARDEQYF. The DNA for the CDR3 is TGTGCCAGTAGTATGGGACTAGCTCGCGACGAGCAGTACTTC.

This clone showed up just once. The V and J genes are TRBV6-5 and TRBJ1-4; maybe TRBD1 (6 bases). This CDR3 spans 15 amino acids. Germline CDR1 MNHEY, CDR2 SVGAGI. The germline V and J ends were trimmed by 7 bases and 5 bases, with 17 bases remaining between them. The CDR3 protein is CASKWGAKGNEKLFF. Written as DNA, the CDR3 is TGTGCCAGCAAATGGGGGGCGAAGGGGAATGAAAAACTGTTTTTT.